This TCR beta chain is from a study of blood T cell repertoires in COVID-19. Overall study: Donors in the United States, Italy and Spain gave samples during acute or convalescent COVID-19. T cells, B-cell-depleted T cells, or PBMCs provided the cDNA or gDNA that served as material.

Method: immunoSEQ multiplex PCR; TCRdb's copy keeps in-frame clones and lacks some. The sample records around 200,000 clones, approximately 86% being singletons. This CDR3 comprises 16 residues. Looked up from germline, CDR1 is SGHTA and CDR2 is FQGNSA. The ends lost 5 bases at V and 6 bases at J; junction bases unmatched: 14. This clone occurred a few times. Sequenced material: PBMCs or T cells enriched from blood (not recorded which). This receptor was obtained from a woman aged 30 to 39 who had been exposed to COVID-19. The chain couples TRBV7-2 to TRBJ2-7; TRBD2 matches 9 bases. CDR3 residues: CASSSGGPAWGAEQYF. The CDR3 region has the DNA TGTGCCAGCAGCAGCGGGGGGCCCGCGTGGGGTGCCGAGCAGTACTTC.